The 15 T cell receptor beta chains listed next were all sequenced from one sample in a study of tumor-infiltrating lymphocytes in oesophageal squamous cell carcinoma. Via MiXCR, TCRdb re-called the PCR reads, giving one row per CDR3 protein. The sample has about 20,000 distinct CDR3 sequences, more than 40% seen once. Sample: normal esophageal tissue next to the tumor. These receptor sequences come from a male donor with esophageal squamous cell carcinoma.

This clonotype rates as medium-sized. The chain employs TRBV11-3 and TRBJ2-1; possible D gene TRBD2, 5 bases. The CDR3 consists of 17 residues. Per the germline V gene, CDR1 is SGHNT and CDR2 is YENEEA. The germline V and J ends were trimmed by 5 bases and 3 bases, with 20 bases remaining between them. The CDR3 loop reads CASSHRVSGTYYNEQFF. CDR3 nucleotide sequence: TGTGCCAGCAGCCATCGAGTCAGCGGAACGTACTACAATGAGCAGTTCTTC.

This clonotype was observed once. The chain's CDR3 is CASSNTDIGGKDKLFF. CDR3 in DNA: TGTGCCAGCAGTAACACGGACATTGGTGGGAAGGATAAACTGTTTTTT. V and J are TRBV28 and TRBJ1-4; possible D gene TRBD1, 5 bases. Between the trimmed V and J ends, which lost 5 bases and 11 bases, there was a span of 24 bases. Germline lookup yields CDR1 MDHEN and CDR2 SYDVKM. The CDR3 covers 16 residues.

As concerns this clonotype: It is likely a read error, because the conserved phenylalanine at the end of the CDR3 is missing. It is unclear where the CDR3 begins or ends on the DNA, so no DNA is shown, and the CDR3 is as TCRdb lists it. This chain connects TRBV7-2 to TRBJ2-7; the D call in the table, TRBD1, was not verified against the DNA. CDR1 is SGHTA, CDR2 FQGNSA, per germline. Ends included, the CDR3 has 16 residues. The CDR3 region is CASSFRDRGNEQYFGS.

A few counts support this clonotype. This sequence may be a read error, since a much larger clone differs from it by one base. The V call is TRBV19, the J call TRBJ2-1; TRBD2 matches at 7 bases. The better agreement between TRBJ2-7 and the DNA end casts doubt on the J call. Per the germline V gene, CDR1 is LNHDA and CDR2 is SQIVND (reference sequence). CDR3 size: 15 residues. The chain's CDR3 is CASSIGLAGYNEQYF. CDR3 bases: TGTGCCAGTAGTATAGGGTTAGCGGGCTACAATGAGCAGTACTTC.

The rearrangement uses TRBV28 and TRBJ2-1; no clear D. CDR1 is MDHEN and CDR2 is SYDVKM in the germline V gene. The CDR3 consists of 15 residues. Trimming took off 2 bases at V and 10 bases at J, with 18 bases between the two ends. The CDR3 nucleotides read TGTGCCAGCAGTTTACCTGCAGGCATTCCCTACGAGCAGTTCTTC. This translates into CASSLPAGIPYEQFF. The full variable domain, its missing parts supplied by reference TRBV28 and TRBJ2-1, is DVKVTQSSRYLVKRTGEKVFLECVQDMDHENMFWYRQDPGLGLRLIYFSYDVKMKEKGDIPEGYSVSREKKERFSLILESASTNQTSMYLCASSLPAGIPYEQFFGPGTRLTVL.

The gene calls are TRBV7-6 and TRBJ2-3, with D unclear. The CDR3 runs 13 residues. V was shortened by 5 bases and J by 5 bases, with 11 bases between the two germline ends. Germline V gene data show CDR1 as SGHVS and CDR2 as FNYEAQ. CDR3 loop: CASSPGLGDTQYF. The CDR3 coding sequence is TGTGCCAGCAGCCCCGGGCTGGGAGATACGCAGTATTTT.

The rearrangement joins TRBV6-1 to TRBJ2-3; no clear D. This CDR3 spans 12 amino acids. V was clipped by 7 bases and J by 3 bases, with 8 bases between them. The germline CDR1 and CDR2 sequences are MNHNS and SASEGT. DNA of the CDR3: TGTGCCAGCACTAGTCGGACAGATACGCAGTATTTT. Its translation: CASTSRTDTQYF.

The CDR3: CASSLGQINEQYF. The CDR3 bases are TGTGCCAGCAGCTTGGGACAGATTAACGAGCAGTACTTC. The chain recombines TRBV7-4 with TRBJ2-5; 7 nucleotides match TRBD1. The J call is in doubt because the DNA end fits TRBJ2-7 better. The V gene's germline CDR1 is SGHVT and CDR2 SQSDAQ. The CDR3 is 13 amino acids.

This clonotype occurred many times. This chain uses TRBV5-8 with TRBJ1-2; no clear D. CDR3 length: 14 residues. Trimming stripped 0 bases from V and 3 bases from J, with 9 bases between. CDR1 SGHTS and CDR2 YDEGEE come from the germline V gene. DNA of the CDR3: TGTGCCAGCAGCTTGGAGTACCGGGACTATGGCTACACCTTC. Translation: CASSLEYRDYGYTF.

Worth noting for this clonotype: The CDR3 does not close with the conserved phenylalanine or tryptophan, likely indicating a read error. The DNA is omitted, as the CDR3 cannot be located on it reliably, and the CDR3 follows TCRdb's listing. The genes are TRBV19 and TRBJ2-3; TRBD2, the table's D call, lacks a check against the DNA. The CDR3 extends over 14 residues, inclusive of both ends. Germline CDR1 and CDR2: LNHDA and SQIVND (reference sequence). The chain's CDR3 is CASSISPQWGEQFS.

This clonotype showed up many times. Possible read error: a much larger clone is one base away. The genes are TRBV6-1 and TRBJ2-1; 10 positions agree with TRBD2. The assigned J gene may be wrong: the sequence end matches TRBJ2-7 better. Germline assignment: CDR1 MNHNS and CDR2 SASEGT. The CDR3 spans 19 residues. The CDR3 DNA reads TGTGCCAGCAGTGGCCGGGCCAGTAGCGGGAGGAGCTCCTACAATGAGCAGTACTTC. It specifies CASSGRASSGRSSYNEQYF.

This sequence joins TRBV28 and TRBJ1-2; a weak D match, TRBD1 (6 bases). Germline V gives CDR1 MDHEN, CDR2 SYDVKM. V lost 2 bases, J lost 3 bases, and 16 bases lay in between. This CDR3 contains 16 residues. The CDR3, as DNA: TGTGCCAGCAGTTTAGGCTCCCGGGGGCAGTACTATGGCTACACCTTC. Protein sequence: CASSLGSRGQYYGYTF.

Comments on this clonotype: At one end the junction does not follow the germline gene, possibly because of a read error. CDR3 sequence (DNA): TGTGCCAGCAGCCTATTGGGGGACTTCGCAAATTTT. Its translation is CASSLLGDFANF. The chain uses TRBV7-3 and TRBJ1-3; D may be TRBD1 (5 bases). The germline V gene has CDR1 SGHTA and CDR2 FQGTGA. The CDR3 contains 12 residues.

This clonotype showed up just a few times. The chain carries TRBV28 and TRBJ2-7; 7 nucleotides align to TRBD2. V lost 8 bases and J lost 6; bases outside the gene matches: 16. The germline V gene has CDR1 MDHEN and CDR2 SYDVKM. The CDR3 totals 15 residues. CDR3 protein: CASLTSATSRGEQYF. The CDR3 DNA sequence: TGTGCCAGCCTCACTAGCGCGACCTCTCGGGGCGAGCAGTACTTC.

This clonotype was recorded many times. The chain has TRBV24-1 and TRBJ2-5; 8 nucleotides align to TRBD2. The CDR3 spans 17 residues. Germline V lookup: CDR1 KGHDR, CDR2 SFDVKD. Unmatched junction bases numbered 14, after V lost 4 bases and J lost 5 bases. CDR3 DNA sequence: TGTGCCACCAGTGACACGGGTAGCGGGATTCTCACGGAGACCCAGTACTTC. Translated: CATSDTGSGILTETQYF.